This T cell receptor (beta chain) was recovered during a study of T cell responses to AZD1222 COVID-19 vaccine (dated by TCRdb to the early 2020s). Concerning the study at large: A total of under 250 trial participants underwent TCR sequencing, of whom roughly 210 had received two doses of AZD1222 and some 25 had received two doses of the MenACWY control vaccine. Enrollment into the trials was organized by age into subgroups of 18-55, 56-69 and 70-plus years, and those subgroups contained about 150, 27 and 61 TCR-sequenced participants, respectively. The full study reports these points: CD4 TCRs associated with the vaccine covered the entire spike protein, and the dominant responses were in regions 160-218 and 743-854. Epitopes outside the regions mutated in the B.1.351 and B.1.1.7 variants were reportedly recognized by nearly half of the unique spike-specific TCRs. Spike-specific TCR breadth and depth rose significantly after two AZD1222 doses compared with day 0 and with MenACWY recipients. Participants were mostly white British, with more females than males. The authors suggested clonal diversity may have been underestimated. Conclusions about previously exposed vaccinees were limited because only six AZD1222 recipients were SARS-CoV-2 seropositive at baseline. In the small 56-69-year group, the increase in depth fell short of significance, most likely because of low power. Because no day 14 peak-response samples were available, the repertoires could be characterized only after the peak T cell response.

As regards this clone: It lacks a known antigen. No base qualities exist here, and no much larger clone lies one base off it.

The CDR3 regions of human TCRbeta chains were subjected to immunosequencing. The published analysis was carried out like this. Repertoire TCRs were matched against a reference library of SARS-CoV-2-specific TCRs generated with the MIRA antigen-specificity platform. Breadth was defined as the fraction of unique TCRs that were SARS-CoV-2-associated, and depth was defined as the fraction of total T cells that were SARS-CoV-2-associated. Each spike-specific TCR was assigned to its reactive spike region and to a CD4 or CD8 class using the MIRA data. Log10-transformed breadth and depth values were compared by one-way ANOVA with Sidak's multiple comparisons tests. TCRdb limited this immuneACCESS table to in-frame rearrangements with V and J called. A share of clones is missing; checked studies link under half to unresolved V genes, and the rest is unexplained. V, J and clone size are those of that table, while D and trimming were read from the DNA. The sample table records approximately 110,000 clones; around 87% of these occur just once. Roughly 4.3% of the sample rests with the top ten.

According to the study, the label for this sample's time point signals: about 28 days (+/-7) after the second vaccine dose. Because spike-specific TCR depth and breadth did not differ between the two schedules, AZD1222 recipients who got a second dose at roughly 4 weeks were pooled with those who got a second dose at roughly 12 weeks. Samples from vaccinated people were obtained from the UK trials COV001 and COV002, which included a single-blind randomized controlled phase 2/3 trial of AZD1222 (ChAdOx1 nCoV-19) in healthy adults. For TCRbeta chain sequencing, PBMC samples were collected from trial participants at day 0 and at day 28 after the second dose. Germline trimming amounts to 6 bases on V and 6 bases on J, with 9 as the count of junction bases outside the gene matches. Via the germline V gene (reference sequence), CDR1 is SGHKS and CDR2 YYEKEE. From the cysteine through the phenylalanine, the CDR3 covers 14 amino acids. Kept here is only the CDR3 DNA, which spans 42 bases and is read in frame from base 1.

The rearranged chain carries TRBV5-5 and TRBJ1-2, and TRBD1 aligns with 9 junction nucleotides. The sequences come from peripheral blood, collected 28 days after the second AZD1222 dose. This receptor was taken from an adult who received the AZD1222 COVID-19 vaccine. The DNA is TGTGCCAGCACCCACAGGGGGCCTCAGAATGGCTACACCTTC. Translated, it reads CASTHRGPQNGYTF. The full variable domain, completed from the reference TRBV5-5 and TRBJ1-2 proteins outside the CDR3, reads DAGVTQSPTHLIKTRGQQVTLRCSPISGHKSVSWYQQVLGQGPQFIFQYYEKEERGRGNFPDRFSARQFPNYSSELNVNALLLGDSALYLCASTHRGPQNGYTFGSGTRLTVV.